The sequence of this T cell receptor (beta chain) was determined in a study of blood T cell repertoires in COVID-19 (dated by TCRdb to the early 2020s). With regard to the full study: Collaborator samples came from the United States, Italy and Spain and covered acute and convalescent phases of COVID-19. The prospective study material was composed of cDNA or gDNA derived from T cells, B-cell-depleted T cells, or PBMCs. Subjects who had been exposed to COVID-19, were actively infected with it, or had recovered from it provided the deeply sampled blood TCRbeta repertoires that made up the dataset. The repertoires were made available in a free public database intended to serve as a resource for research on the immune response to SARS-CoV-2. The samples were drawn from the first 160 participants of the ongoing ImmuneRACE study and from 1,200 or so subjects provided by 6 global collaborators. Sample metadata almost always included a de-identified subject ID, COVID-19 status, age in years and sex. HLA class I and class II types, where available, came from metadata supplied by the sample provider rather than from assay-based typing.

Worth noting for this clone: It has no known antigen specificity. Base qualities were left out, and no much larger clone turns up one base away.

Cut back by 4 bases and 2 bases, the V and J ends lie 14 bases apart. The CDR3, from cysteine to phenylalanine, totals 15 residues. Here the CDR3 DNA is all that survives: 45 bases in frame from base 1. In the germline V gene, CDR1 corresponds to LGHNA and CDR2 to YNFKEQ. The immunoSEQ Assay, a bias-controlled multiplex PCR, was used to amplify TCRbeta CDR3 regions from genomic DNA. On the authors' methods: Nucleated cell counts per sample were estimated from amplification of reference gene primers within the assay. To quantify the absolute abundance of each unique TCRbeta CDR3 rearrangement, sequence reads were collapsed and filtered. For each sample, productive Simpson clonality was calculated as the square root of Simpson's diversity index across productive rearrangements. The table was pulled from immuneACCESS by TCRdb, which kept in-frame rearrangements only. Such tables lose some clones; where checked, under half of the loss comes from unresolved V genes, and the rest has no known cause. The DNA gave D and trimming, while V, J and clone size come from that table. The sample table contains about 220,000 clones; only one count was recorded for roughly four fifths of them. The ten biggest clones cover roughly 2.3% of the sample.

General findings and caveats noted by the study authors: The amount of clinical and demographic metadata varied by source and participant and was provided uncurated.

Each collaborating institution followed its own protocols to collect whole blood in K2EDTA tubes. For TCRbeta analysis, collaborators shipped samples in one of three forms: frozen whole blood, isolated PBMCs, or DNA extracted from either of those sample types. The chain is encoded by TRBV4-2 joined to TRBJ1-2; perhaps TRBD1 is the D gene, with 5 bases matching. The TCR sequence derives from a woman between 55 and 75 years old with acute or convalescent COVID-19. The sequencing sample was made of peripheral blood. The CDR3 protein sequence reads: CASSLSQGENYGYTF. The bases are TGTGCCAGCAGCCTATCCCAGGGTGAAAACTATGGCTACACCTTC.